These 17 T cell receptor beta chains came from one sample sequenced in a study of blood T cell repertoires in COVID-19. Measured with immunoSEQ multiplex PCR; TCRdb has only the in-frame clones, and not every one. The sample yields 45,000 to 50,000 clones, roughly 80% seen once. The sequenced sample was peripheral blood. These receptors originate from a middle-aged man with acute or convalescent COVID-19.

The chain employs TRBV25-1 and TRBJ2-1; 7 bases line up with TRBD2. With 7 bases clipped from V and 5 bases from J, the junction kept 11 bases outside the gene matches. The germline gives CDR1 MGHDK, CDR2 SYGVNS. The CDR3 spans 15 residues. CDR3 in amino acids: CASKISLAEHNEQFF. The CDR3 DNA reads as TGTGCCAGCAAGATTAGTCTAGCGGAACACAATGAGCAGTTCTTC.

J is TRBJ2-5 and V is TRBV7-9, with a tentative D call TRBD2 (5 bases). The CDR3 is 14 amino acids. The V and J ends lost 5 bases and 7 bases respectively, with 17 bases between them. Germline V gene lookup returns CDR1 SEHNR and CDR2 FQNEAQ (reference sequence). The CDR3 DNA reads as TGTGCCAGCAGCCCCTATGAGGGCCCCCTGACCCAGTACTTC. It codes for CASSPYEGPLTQYF.

This chain connects TRBV28 to TRBJ2-2; 7 nucleotides match TRBD1. Germline lookup yields CDR1 MDHEN and CDR2 SYDVKM. V lost 2 bases, J lost 5 bases, and 8 bases stayed unmatched. The CDR3 has 16 amino acids. The CDR3 DNA is TGTGCCAGCAGTTTAATCGACAGGGTCTCGACCGGGGAGCTGTTTTTT. It yields the protein CASSLIDRVSTGELFF.

This clone was observed a handful of times. This rearrangement joins TRBV6-1 to TRBJ1-1; 8 bases fit TRBD1. CDR1 MNHNS and CDR2 SASEGT come from the germline V gene. CDR3 length: 15 amino acids. The ends lost 1 base at V and 6 bases at J; junction bases unmatched: 7. The CDR3 loop is CASSEGQGMLSEAFF. The CDR3 nucleotides read TGTGCCAGCAGTGAAGGACAGGGGATGCTGTCTGAAGCTTTCTTT.

This chain connects TRBV19 to TRBJ1-5; D is perhaps TRBD1 (6 bases). Trimming pared 4 bases from V and 4 bases from J, leaving 11 bases between. CDR3 length: 14 residues. CDR1 LNHDA and CDR2 SQIVND come from the germline V gene (reference sequence). The CDR3 protein is CASSTRDTNQPQHF. DNA for the CDR3: TGTGCCAGTAGTACCCGGGACACTAATCAGCCCCAGCATTTT.

The chain joins TRBV25-1 to TRBJ1-1, with TRBD1 as a possible D gene (6 bases). The V gene's germline CDR1 is MGHDK and CDR2 SYGVNS. The CDR3 has 14 amino acids. Trimming took off 6 bases at V and 3 bases at J, with 14 bases between the two ends. This CDR3 is CASRSDRKDTEAFF. Written as DNA, the CDR3 is TGTGCCAGCAGATCCGACAGGAAGGACACTGAAGCTTTCTTT.

The V and J genes are TRBV7-3 and TRBJ2-6; tentatively, D is TRBD1 (6 bases). Germline CDR1 is SGHTA and CDR2 is FQGTGA. The V end was cut by 5 bases, the J end by 0 bases, with 11 bases between. This CDR3 is built from 16 residues. The CDR3 DNA reads TGTGCCAGCAGCCTCCAGGGGACCTCTGGGGCCAACGTCCTGACTTTC. It codes for CASSLQGTSGANVLTF.

The V gene is TRBV9, the J gene TRBJ2-1, with 14 bases that match TRBD2. Trimming cost V 1 base and J 9 bases; bases outside gene matches: 6. The CDR3 length is 16 residues. Germline V gene lookup returns CDR1 SGDLS and CDR2 YYNGEE. The CDR3 sequence is CASSVLTSGGAVEQFF. In nucleotides, the CDR3 is TGTGCCAGCAGCGTACTGACTAGCGGGGGGGCAGTTGAGCAGTTCTTC.

This clone has just a few counts. This sequence joins TRBV13 and TRBJ2-7, with D possibly TRBD1 on 6 matching bases. Looked up from germline, CDR1 is PRHDT and CDR2 is FYEKMQ (reference sequence). This CDR3 is built from 14 residues. V lost 7 bases and J 2 bases, leaving 15 bases between the germline ends. The CDR3 region is CASTPGPGAYEQYF. The CDR3 region has the DNA TGTGCCAGCACCCCGGGGCCAGGGGCCTACGAGCAGTACTTC.

This clone was observed a few times. CDR3 sequence: CASSLTGSSSPLHF. Written as DNA, the CDR3 is TGTGCCAGCAGCTTAACGGGGTCGAGTTCACCCCTCCACTTT. V is TRBV7-9 and J is TRBJ1-6; D gene uncertain. Per germline, CDR1 SEHNR and CDR2 FQNEAQ (reference sequence). V lost 2 bases, J lost 9 bases, and 11 bases lay in between. The CDR3 covers 14 residues.

The chain links TRBV12-2 to TRBJ2-1; the table's D call, TRBD2, was not checked against the DNA. TRBV12-2 is marked as a pseudogene. The CDR3 spans 15 residues. CDR3 DNA sequence: TGTGCAAGTCGCCCGGCGGGGAGTACCTACAATGAGCAGTTCTTC. Translation gives CASRPAGSTYNEQFF.

The chain links TRBV24-1 to TRBJ1-2; no clear D. Trimming took off 5 bases at V and 6 bases at J, with 18 bases between the two ends. CDR1 is KGHDR and CDR2 is SFDVKD in the germline V gene. This CDR3 contains 15 residues. CDR3 amino acids: CATSVSGSGIDGYTF. CDR3 nucleotide sequence: TGTGCCACCAGTGTTTCGGGGAGTGGAATAGATGGCTACACCTTC.

The chain uses TRBV6-2 or TRBV6-3 and TRBJ2-7; 8 bases agree with TRBD1. This CDR3 comprises 13 residues. J was trimmed by 7 bases and V by 2 bases; bases with no gene match: 4. From germline, CDR1 is MNHEY and CDR2 SVGEGT. In DNA, the CDR3 is TGTGCCAGCAGTTACCAGGGGGCTTGGGAGCAGTACTTC. Its translation is CASSYQGAWEQYF.

The chain employs TRBV6-5 and TRBJ2-1; TRBD1 might be the D (5 bases). The CDR3 length is 15 residues. Looked up from germline, CDR1 is MNHEY and CDR2 is SVGAGI. Trimming shortened V by 5 bases and J by 5 bases, and 16 bases separated the two germline ends. CDR3 nucleotide sequence: TGTGCCAGCAGTCACCGGACATATGGAAACAATGAGCAGTTCTTC. It yields the protein CASSHRTYGNNEQFF.

The CDR3 nucleotides are TGTGCCAGCTCAACGGGACAGGGTTACTCTGGGGCCAACGTCCTGACTTTC. Translation: CASSTGQGYSGANVLTF. The rearrangement uses TRBV18 and TRBJ2-6; TRBD1 matches at 9 bases. This CDR3 has 17 residues. After removal of 5 bases from V and 0 bases from J, the junction contained 5 bases not matched to a gene. From germline, CDR1 is KGHSH and CDR2 LQKENI.

V usage is TRBV6-5 and J usage is TRBJ1-2, with 7 bases that match TRBD1. The CDR3 extends over 12 amino acids. V gave up 6 bases and J gave up 4 bases; unmatched junction bases: 2. Germline V gene sequence: CDR1 MNHEY, CDR2 SVGAGI. The CDR3 DNA is TGTGCCAGCAGACAGGGGCTCTATGGCTACACCTTC. As protein: CASRQGLYGYTF.

This chain uses TRBV7-3 with TRBJ1-3; D call uncertain. Germline loops: CDR1 SGHTA, CDR2 FQGTGA. V lost 2 bases and J lost 0, with 14 bases in between. CDR3 size: 17 residues. The CDR3 coding sequence is TGTGCCAGCAGCTTAGGCCCCTCGAGGGCCTCTGGAAACACCATATATTTT. Protein: CASSLGPSRASGNTIYF.